The subject of this entry is one T cell receptor beta chain. The antigen remains undetermined. The data were obtained in a study of shared clonotypes between healthy human individuals. About the study: Three plates were used per donor for CD4 naive, three for CD4 memory, two for CD8 naive and one for CD8 memory.

Selected positively for CCR7 and CD45RO-negative, naive CD8 cells excluded terminally differentiated effector memory CD45RA+ cells. Only Caucasian adults living in Nashville, Tennessee made up the donor group. Produced via immunoSEQ multiplex PCR; TCRdb's table is partial and in-frame only. The sample carries millions of clones, over 85% recorded once. Study-level findings and limits: A reduction in generation probabilities was seen for non-shared clonotypes relative to those shared by all four donors.

The V gene lost 6 bases and the J gene lost 4 bases, with 12 bases spanning the gap. CDR1 and CDR2 from the germline V gene are LNHDA and SQIVND (reference sequence). This CDR3 comprises 13 residues. This clonotype originated in a man younger than 35 in good health. Sequencing used naive CD8+ T cells sorted from blood. V usage is TRBV19 and J usage is TRBJ1-2; D possibly corresponds to TRBD1 (6 bases). The CDR3 nucleotides are TGTGCCAGTAGCATTAGACAGGCCTATGGCTACACCTTC. This gives the protein CASSIRQAYGYTF. Variable domain in full (rest from reference TRBV19 and TRBJ1-2): DGGITQSPKYLFRKEGQNVTLSCEQNLNHDAMYWYRQDPGQGLRLIYYSQIVNDFQKGDIAEGYSVSREKKESFPLTVTSAQKNPTAFYLCASSIRQAYGYTFGSGTRLTVV.